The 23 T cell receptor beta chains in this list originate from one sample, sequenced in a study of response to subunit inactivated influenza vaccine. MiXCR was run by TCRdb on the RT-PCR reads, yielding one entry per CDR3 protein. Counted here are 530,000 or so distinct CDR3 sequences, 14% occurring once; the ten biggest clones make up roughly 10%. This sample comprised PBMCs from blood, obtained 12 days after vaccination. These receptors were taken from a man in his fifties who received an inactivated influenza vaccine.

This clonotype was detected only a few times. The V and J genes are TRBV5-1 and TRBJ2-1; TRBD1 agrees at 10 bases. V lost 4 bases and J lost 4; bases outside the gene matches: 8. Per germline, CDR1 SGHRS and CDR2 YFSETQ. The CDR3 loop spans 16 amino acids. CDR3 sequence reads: CASSLRDRGHYNEQFF. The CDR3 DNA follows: TGCGCCAGCAGCCTGAGGGACAGGGGACATTACAATGAGCAGTTCTTC.

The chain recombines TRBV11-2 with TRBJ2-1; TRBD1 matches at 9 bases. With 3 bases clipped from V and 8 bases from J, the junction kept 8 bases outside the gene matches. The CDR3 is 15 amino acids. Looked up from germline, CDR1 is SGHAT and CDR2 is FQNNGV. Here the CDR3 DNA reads TGTGCCAGCAGCTTGTACAGGGGGCTTATTGATGAGCAGTTCTTC. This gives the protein CASSLYRGLIDEQFF. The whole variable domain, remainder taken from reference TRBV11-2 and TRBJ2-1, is EAGVAQSPRYKIIEKRQSVAFWCNPISGHATLYWYQQILGQGPKLLIQFQNNGVVDDSQLPKDRFSAERLKGVDSTLKIQPAKLEDSAVYLCASSLYRGLIDEQFFGPGTRLTVL.

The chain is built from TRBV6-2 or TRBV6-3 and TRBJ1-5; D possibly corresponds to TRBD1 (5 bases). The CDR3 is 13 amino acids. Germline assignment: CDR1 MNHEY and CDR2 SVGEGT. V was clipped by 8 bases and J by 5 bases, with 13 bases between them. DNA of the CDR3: TGTGCCAGCTCACGGCAGGGTTATCAGCCCCAGCATTTT. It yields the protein CASSRQGYQPQHF.

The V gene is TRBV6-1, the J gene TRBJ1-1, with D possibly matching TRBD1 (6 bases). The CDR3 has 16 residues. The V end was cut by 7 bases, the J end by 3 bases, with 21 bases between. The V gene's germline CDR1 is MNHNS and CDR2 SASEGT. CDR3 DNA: TGTGCCAGCATCCGAAACTGGGGACAAGATGACACTGAAGCTTTCTTT. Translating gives CASIRNWGQDDTEAFF.

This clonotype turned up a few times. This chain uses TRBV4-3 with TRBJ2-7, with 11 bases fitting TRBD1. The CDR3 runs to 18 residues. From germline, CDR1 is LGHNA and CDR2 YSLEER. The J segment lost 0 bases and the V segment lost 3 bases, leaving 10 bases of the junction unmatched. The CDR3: CASSHQLGTGGSSYEQYF. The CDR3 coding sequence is TGCGCCAGCAGCCACCAGCTCGGGACAGGGGGGAGCTCCTACGAGCAGTACTTC.

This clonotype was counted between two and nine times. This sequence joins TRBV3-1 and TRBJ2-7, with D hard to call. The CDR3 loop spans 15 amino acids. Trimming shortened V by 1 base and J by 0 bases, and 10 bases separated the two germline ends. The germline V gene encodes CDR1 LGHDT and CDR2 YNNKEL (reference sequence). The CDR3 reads CASSQGVSGSYEQYF. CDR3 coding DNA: TGTGCCAGCAGCCAAGGGGTCTCTGGCTCCTACGAGCAGTACTTC.

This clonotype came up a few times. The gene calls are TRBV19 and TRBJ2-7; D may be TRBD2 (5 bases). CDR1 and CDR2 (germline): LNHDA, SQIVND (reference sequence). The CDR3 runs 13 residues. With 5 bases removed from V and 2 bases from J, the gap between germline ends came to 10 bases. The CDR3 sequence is CASSRTSTYEQYF. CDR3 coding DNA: TGTGCCAGTAGTCGGACTTCTACCTACGAGCAGTACTTC.

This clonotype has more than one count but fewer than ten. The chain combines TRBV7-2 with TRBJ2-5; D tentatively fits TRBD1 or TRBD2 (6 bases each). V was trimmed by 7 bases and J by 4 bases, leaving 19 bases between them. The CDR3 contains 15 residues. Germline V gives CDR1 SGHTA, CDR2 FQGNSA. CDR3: CASIRQEGGGETQYF. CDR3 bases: TGTGCCAGCATCAGACAGGAGGGAGGCGGAGAGACCCAGTACTTC.

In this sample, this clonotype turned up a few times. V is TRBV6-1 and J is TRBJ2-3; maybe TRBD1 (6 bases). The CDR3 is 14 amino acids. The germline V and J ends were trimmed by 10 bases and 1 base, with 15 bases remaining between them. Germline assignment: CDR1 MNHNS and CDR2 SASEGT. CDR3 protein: CATCPSGGTDTQYF. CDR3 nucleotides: TGTGCCACCTGTCCATCAGGGGGCACAGATACGCAGTATTTT.

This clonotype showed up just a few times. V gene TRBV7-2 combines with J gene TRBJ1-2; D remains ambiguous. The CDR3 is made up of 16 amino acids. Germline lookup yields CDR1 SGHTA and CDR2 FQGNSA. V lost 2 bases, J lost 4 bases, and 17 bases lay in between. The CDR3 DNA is TGTGCCAGCAGCTTAAGTATATCTCGAGAAGCCTATGGCTACACCTTC. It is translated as CASSLSISREAYGYTF.

CDR3 nucleotide sequence: TGCGCCAGCAGCCCAGGGACAGGCAACTATGAGCAGTTCTTC. Protein sequence: CASSPGTGNYEQFF. The rearrangement uses TRBV5-1 and TRBJ2-1, with 8 bases matching TRBD1. Germline trimming cut 4 bases from V and 8 bases from J; bases unmatched to any gene: 8. Germline V gene sequence: CDR1 SGHRS, CDR2 YFSETQ. The CDR3 loop spans 14 amino acids. The variable domain in full, completed from reference TRBV5-1 and TRBJ2-1, reads KAGVTQTPRYLIKTRGQQVTLSCSPISGHRSVSWYQQTPGQGLQFLFEYFSETQRNKGNFPGRFSGRQFSNSRSEMNVSTLELGDSALYLCASSPGTGNYEQFFGPGTRLTVL.

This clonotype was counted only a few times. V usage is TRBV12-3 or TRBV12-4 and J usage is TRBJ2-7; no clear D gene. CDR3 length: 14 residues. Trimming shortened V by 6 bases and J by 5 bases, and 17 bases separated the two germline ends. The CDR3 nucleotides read TGTGCCAGCAGCCCCCCCGGGTTTTTAAACGAGCAGTACTTC. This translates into CASSPPGFLNEQYF.

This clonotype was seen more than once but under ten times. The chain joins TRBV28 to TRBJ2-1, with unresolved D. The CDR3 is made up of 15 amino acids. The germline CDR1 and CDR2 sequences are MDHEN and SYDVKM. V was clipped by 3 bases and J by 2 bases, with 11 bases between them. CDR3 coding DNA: TGTGCCAGCAGTTTGGTCCTTATCGCCTACAATGAGCAGTTCTTC. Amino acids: CASSLVLIAYNEQFF.

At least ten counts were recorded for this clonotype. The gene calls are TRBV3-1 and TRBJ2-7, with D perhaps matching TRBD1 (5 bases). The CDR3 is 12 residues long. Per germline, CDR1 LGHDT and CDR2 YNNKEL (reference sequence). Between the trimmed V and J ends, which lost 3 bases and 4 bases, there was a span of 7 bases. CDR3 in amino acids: CASSQGRYEQYF. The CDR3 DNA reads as TGTGCCAGCAGCCAGGGGCGGTACGAGCAGTACTTC.

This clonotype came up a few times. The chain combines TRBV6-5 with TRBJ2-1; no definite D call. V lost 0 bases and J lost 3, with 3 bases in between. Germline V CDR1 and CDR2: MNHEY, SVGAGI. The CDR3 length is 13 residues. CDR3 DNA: TGTGCCAGCAGTTACTCCCTCTACAATGAGCAGTTCTTC. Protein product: CASSYSLYNEQFF.

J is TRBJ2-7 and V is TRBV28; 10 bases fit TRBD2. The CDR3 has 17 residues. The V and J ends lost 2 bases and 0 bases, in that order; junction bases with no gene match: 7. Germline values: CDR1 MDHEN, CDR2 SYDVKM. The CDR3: CASSLRTSGLSSYEQYF. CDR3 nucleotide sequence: TGTGCCAGCAGTTTACGGACTAGCGGTCTGAGCTCCTACGAGCAGTACTTC.

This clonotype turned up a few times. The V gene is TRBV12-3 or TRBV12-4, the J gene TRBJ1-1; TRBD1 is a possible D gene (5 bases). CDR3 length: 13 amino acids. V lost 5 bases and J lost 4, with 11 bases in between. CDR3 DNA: TGTGCCAGCAGTCCCGGGGCCGGCACTGAAGCTTTCTTT. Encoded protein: CASSPGAGTEAFF.

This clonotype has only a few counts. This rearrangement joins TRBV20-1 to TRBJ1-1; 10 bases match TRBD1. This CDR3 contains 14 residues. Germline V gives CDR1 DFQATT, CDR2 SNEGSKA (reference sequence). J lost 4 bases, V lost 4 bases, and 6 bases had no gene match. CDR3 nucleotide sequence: TGCAGTGCTACGTCCGGGACAGGGGCCACTGAAGCTTTCTTT. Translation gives CSATSGTGATEAFF.

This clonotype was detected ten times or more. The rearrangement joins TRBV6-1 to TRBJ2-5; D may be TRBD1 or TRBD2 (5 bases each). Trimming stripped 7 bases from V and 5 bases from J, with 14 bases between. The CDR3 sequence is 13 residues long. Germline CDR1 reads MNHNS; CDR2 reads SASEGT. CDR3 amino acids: CASTWSGSETQYF. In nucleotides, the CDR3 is TGTGCCAGCACCTGGTCAGGGAGTGAGACCCAGTACTTC.

CDR3 protein: CAFWGSYGYTF. The CDR3, as DNA: TGTGCCTTCTGGGGATCCTATGGCTACACCTTC. The V gene is TRBV30, the J gene TRBJ1-2, with D hard to call. CDR1 is GTSNPN and CDR2 is SVGIG in the germline V gene (reference sequence). CDR3 length equals 11 residues. Trimming shortened V by 7 bases and J by 4 bases, and 10 bases separated the two germline ends.

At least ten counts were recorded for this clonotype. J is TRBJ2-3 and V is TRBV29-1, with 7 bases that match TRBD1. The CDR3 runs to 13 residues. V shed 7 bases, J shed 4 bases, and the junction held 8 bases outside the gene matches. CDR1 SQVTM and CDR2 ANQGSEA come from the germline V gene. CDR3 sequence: CSGSGGRADTQYF. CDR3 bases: TGCAGCGGATCAGGGGGACGGGCAGATACGCAGTATTTT.

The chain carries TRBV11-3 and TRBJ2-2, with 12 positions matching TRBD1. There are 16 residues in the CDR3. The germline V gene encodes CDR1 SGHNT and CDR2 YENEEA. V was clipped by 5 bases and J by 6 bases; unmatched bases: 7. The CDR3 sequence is CASSPRGTGGSGELFF. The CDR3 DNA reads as TGTGCCAGCAGCCCCCGCGGGACAGGGGGCTCCGGGGAGCTGTTTTTT.

In nucleotides, the CDR3 is TGCAGTGCTGGCCCCGGGACAGGGGTCGATGAGCAGTTCTTC. The encoded protein is CSAGPGTGVDEQFF. This chain joins TRBV20-1 and TRBJ2-1, with 10 bases fitting TRBD1. The CDR3 is 14 residues long. CDR1 is DFQATT, CDR2 SNEGSKA, per germline (reference sequence). With 5 bases clipped from V and 8 bases from J, the junction kept 9 bases outside the gene matches.